This T cell receptor (beta chain) is drawn from a study of OX40 agonist ivuxolimab in advanced cancers. Turning to the overall study: Ivuxolimab was a fully human IgG2 agonistic monoclonal antibody targeting the costimulatory receptor OX40 (CD134). Intravenous ivuxolimab was administered to patients every 2 weeks at six dose levels: 0.01, 0.1, 0.3, 1.5, 3 and 10 mg/kg. Of the approximately 53 patients in dose escalation, some 20 had hepatocellular carcinoma, some 15 had melanoma, 9 had renal cell carcinoma and 9 had head and neck cancer. In the dose-escalation cohort, roughly 80% of patients were male, and the mean age was around 60 years, with a range of roughly 23 to 85. Prior anti-PD-1, anti-PD-L1 or anti-CTLA-4 therapy was permitted, and checkpoint inhibitors had been received by about 36% of dose-escalation patients. Partial responses occurred in three dose-escalation patients: two with cutaneous melanoma and one with hepatocellular carcinoma. The point of sequencing TCRbeta in the periphery was to test whether ivuxolimab changed TCR sequence diversity and drove clonal T-cell expansion. The monotherapy dose-escalation portion (N ≈ 55 patients) of the phase I ivuxolimab trial is reported in the paper.

Genomic DNA was isolated from the sorted cells so that the TCRbeta CDR3 region could be sequenced. The immunoSEQ Assay was used to sequence the TCRbeta CDR3 regions. The immuneACCESS repertoire file appears here via TCRdb, limited to in-frame rearrangements. These files lack a portion of the clones; in checked studies, under half of the deficit traces to unresolved V genes, and the cause of the others is not known. In this sample the table shows approximately 89,000 clones, around 86% of which occur a single time. The top ten clonotypes cover about 0.3% of the sample. The trial excluded patients who had a history of autoimmune disease or were on systemic immunosuppression. Peripheral blood for TCR sequencing was collected from all dose cohorts at baseline, on cycle 4 day 1, and on cycle 7 day 1. The samples were drawn from a first-in-human, open-label, multicenter phase I dose-escalation trial of ivuxolimab. Adults with locally advanced or metastatic melanoma, renal cell carcinoma, hepatocellular carcinoma or head and neck squamous cell carcinoma were enrolled in the trial. Before TCR sequencing, CD4+ T cells and CD8+ T cells were sorted from peripheral blood as separate populations.

Comments on this clone: Its antigen remains unidentified. The input lacks base qualities; no much larger clone sits a single base away.

Beyond this particular receptor, the publication reports: In the 0.1-3.0 mg/kg groups, partial responders had among the lowest normalized peripheral clonal expansion, particularly in CD8+ T cells. At doses of 0.1 to 3.0 mg/kg, clonal expansion of both CD4+ and CD8+ blood T cells was observed from baseline to week 6. The antigen specificity of the peripheral T cells that underwent clonal expansion was not determined. Low levels of normalized T-cell clonal expansion were also seen in some patients who did not respond. On average, CD8+ T cells showed more expanded clones than CD4+ T cells after ivuxolimab.

V drops 4 bases and J drops 9 bases, leaving 10 bases in between. The CDR3 numbers 12 residues from cysteine through phenylalanine. The retained sequence is limited to the CDR3, 36 bases, with the frame set at the first base. As encoded in the germline V gene, CDR1 is SGHDN while CDR2 is FVKESK. This chain joins TRBV14 to TRBJ2-1; no D gene is confidently identified. Sequences were derived from CD4+ or CD8+ T cells sorted from blood, sampled in a trial of the OX40 agonist ivuxolimab. The TCR comes from an adult with an advanced solid tumor such as melanoma, head and neck, liver or kidney cancer. The CDR3 has the sequence CASSRDFLEQFF. The DNA sequence reads TGTGCCAGCAGCCGCGATTTCCTTGAGCAGTTCTTC.